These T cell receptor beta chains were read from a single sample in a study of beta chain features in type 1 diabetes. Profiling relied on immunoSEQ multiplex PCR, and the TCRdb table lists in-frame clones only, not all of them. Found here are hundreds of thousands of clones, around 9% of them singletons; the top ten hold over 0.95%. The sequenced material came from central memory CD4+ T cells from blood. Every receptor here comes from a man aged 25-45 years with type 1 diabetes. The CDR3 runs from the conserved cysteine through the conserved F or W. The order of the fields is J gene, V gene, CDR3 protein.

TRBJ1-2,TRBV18,CASSADRLGDYGYTF
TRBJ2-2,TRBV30,CARGLGTGELFF
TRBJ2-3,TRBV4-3,CASSQGASTDTQYF
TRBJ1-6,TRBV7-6,CASSLGDRGGSPLHF
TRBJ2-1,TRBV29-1,CSVRYNEQFF
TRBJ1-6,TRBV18,CASSTMTGGRSPLHF
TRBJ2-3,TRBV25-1,CASSDPGQGWTDTQYF
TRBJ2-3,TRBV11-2,CASTSLAGDRGDTQYF
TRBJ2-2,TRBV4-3,CASSQGFPPGELFF
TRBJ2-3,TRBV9,CASSEGLAVGTDTQYF
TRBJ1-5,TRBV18,CASSPGTVYSNQPQHF
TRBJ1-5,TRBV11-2,CASILGGVSQPQHF
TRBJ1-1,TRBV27,CASSSPSQGRTEAFF
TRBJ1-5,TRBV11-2,CASSLDGHRDQPQHF
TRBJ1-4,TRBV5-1,CASSQGQESEKLFF
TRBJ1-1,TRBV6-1,CASRSGLGAEAFF
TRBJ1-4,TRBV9,CASSVAAGGERNEKLFF
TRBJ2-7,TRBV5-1,CASSVTDSYEQYF
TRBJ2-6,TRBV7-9,CASSLAPGLSGANVLTF
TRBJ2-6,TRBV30,CAWRTSGANVLTF
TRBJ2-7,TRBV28,CASSFSGLAAYEQYF
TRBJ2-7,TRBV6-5,CASNEGGEQYF
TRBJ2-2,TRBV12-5,CASGLLRGANTGELFF
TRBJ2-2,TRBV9,CASSVVGAGTGELFF
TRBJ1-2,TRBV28,CASTRPGHNYGYTF
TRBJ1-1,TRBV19,CASSIGASRNTEAFF
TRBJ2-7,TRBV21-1,CASSLWASNQSYEQYF
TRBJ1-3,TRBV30,CAWSSGQGAGNTIYF
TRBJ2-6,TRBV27,CASRGGSGANVLTF
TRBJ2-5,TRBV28,CASSLRPAQETQYF
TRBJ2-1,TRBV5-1,CASSLALAGVNNEQFF
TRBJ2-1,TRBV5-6,CASSLGLADYYNEQFF
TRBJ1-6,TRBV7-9,CASSFELSTGRNSPLHF
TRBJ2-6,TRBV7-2,CASSFRQAGANVLTF
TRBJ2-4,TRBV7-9,CASSPLRGNIQYF
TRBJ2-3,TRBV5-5,CASSAGQPTDTQYF
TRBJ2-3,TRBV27,CASSFSSTDTQYF
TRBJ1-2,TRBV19,CASSIAPTVSYGYTF
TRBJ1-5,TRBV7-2,CASSSLFVTAGNQPQHF
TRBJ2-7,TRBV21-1,CASSTGTNYEQYF
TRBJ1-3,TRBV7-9,CASSPRGLPGNTIYF
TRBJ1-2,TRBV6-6,CAGHQGIGDYGYTF
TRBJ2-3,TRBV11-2,CASSQAGGGADTQYF
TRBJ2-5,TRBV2,CASSAGEPAETQYF
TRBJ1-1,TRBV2,CASRGNMNTEAFF
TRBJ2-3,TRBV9,CASSTFTGDTQYF
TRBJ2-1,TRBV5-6,CASQLVGPYNEQFF
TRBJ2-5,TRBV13,CASTRRDQETQYF
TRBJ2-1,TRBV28,CASSIDRGYIF
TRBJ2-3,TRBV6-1,CASSGTRLAGPGDTQYF
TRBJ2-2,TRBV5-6,CASSSDPGGAGGELFF
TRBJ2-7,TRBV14,CASSQVAGRVDF
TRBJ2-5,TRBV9,CASSPTWGETQYF
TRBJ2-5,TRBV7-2,CASSLGGGETQYF
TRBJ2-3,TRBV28,CASSLAGLAGASDTQYF
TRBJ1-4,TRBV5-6,CASNRGQAGEKLFF
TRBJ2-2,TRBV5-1,CASSSSPDRMNTGELFF
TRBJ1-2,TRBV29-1,CSVVTGAGGYTF
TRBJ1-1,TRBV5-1,CASSFGTNTEAFF